This note documents a single T cell receptor beta chain sequence. Antigen: not known. The record originates from a study of T cell repertoires in cytomegalovirus infection. Study-wide background: Selection of CMV epitopes for the study included recently identified HLA-C-restricted and well-studied HLA-B-restricted ones. TCR beta signatures that were public indicated CMV infection and matching HLA type. Study findings and constraints: There were HLA-C-restricted CMV-specific TCR beta clonotypes dominating the ex vivo response. Identification of carriers of CMV plus the relevant HLA was performed using cumulative public TCR beta family frequency.

Germline V CDR1 and CDR2: LNHDA, SQIVND (reference sequence). Trimming took 2 bases from V and 12 from J; bases not matched to a gene: 17. The CDR3 runs to 17 residues. TCRdb analysed the reads with MiXCR anew, one entry per CDR3 protein. The sample yields around 800,000 distinct CDR3 sequences, 32% seen once. The gene calls are TRBV19 and TRBJ2-1; 9 nucleotides align to TRBD1. The receptor's source is a human donor in good health (CMV status not recorded). Some clones in this sample may be carry-over from other donors' samples. This material consisted of cultured CD8+ T cells from PBMCs, taken from culture after CMV antigen stimulation. CDR3 coding DNA: TGTGCCAGTAGTATAAAAATTAGGGACAGGGAAATTATAGGGCAGTTCTTC. This codes for CASSIKIRDREIIGQFF. The variable domain in full, completed from reference TRBV19 and TRBJ2-1, reads DGGITQSPKYLFRKEGQNVTLSCEQNLNHDAMYWYRQDPGQGLRLIYYSQIVNDFQKGDIAEGYSVSREKKESFPLTVTSAQKNPTAFYLCASSIKIRDREIIGQFFGPGTRLTVL.